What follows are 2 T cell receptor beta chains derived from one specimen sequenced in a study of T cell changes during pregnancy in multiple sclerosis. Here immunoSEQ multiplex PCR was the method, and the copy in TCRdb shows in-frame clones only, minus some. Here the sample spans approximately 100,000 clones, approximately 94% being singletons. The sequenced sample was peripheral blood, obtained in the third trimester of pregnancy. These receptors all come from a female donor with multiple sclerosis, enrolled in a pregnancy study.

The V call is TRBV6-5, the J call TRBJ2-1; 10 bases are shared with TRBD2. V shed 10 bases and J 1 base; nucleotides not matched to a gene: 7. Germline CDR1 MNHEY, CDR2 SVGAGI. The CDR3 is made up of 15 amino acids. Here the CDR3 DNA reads TGTGCCACTACCCGGACTAGCGGTTCCTACAATGAGCAGTTCTTC. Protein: CATTRTSGSYNEQFF.

CDR3 region: CASTSGLYEQYF. Here the CDR3 DNA reads TGTGCCAGCACCAGTGGGCTCTACGAGCAGTACTTC. The chain has TRBV2 and TRBJ2-7; D unresolved. Germline V gene data show CDR1 as SNHLY and CDR2 as FYNNEI. This CDR3 contains 12 residues. V dropped 7 bases and J dropped 3 bases, with 10 bases sitting between them.